A selection of T cell receptor beta chains follows, all from one sample in a study of response to subunit inactivated influenza vaccine. TCRdb re-called the RT-PCR reads with MiXCR, one entry per CDR3 protein. Here the sample spans under 950,000 distinct CDR3 sequences, around 21% being singletons. The starting material was PBMCs from blood, obtained 5 days after vaccination. The receptors here all came from a man between 45 and 60 years old who received an inactivated influenza vaccine. Each CDR3 is given with its conserved first and last residue. D genes are given only for firm matches. Size is omitted from some rows. Given values are once, few, many or a class for expanded clones.

v_call	d_call	j_call	clone_size	cdr3_aa	cdr3_nt
TRBV7-9	.	TRBJ1-4	few	CASSRNRNSHEKLFF	TGTGCCAGCAGCCGAAACAGAAATTCCCATGAAAAACTGTTTTTT
TRBV5-1	.	TRBJ2-1	many	CASSLVSDYNEQFF	TGCGCCAGCAGCTTGGTGTCAGACTACAATGAGCAGTTCTTC
TRBV28	.	TRBJ1-4	few	CASSLEFPGATNEKLFF	TGTGCCAGCAGTTTAGAGTTCCCGGGGGCGACTAATGAAAAACTGTTTTTT
TRBV29-1	.	TRBJ2-7	many	CSVEIVGSYEQYF	TGCAGCGTTGAAATCGTAGGATCCTACGAGCAGTACTTC
TRBV11-2	TRBD2	TRBJ2-1	few	CASSLAGGRNNEQFF	TGTGCCAGCAGCCTAGCGGGGGGCAGAAACAATGAGCAGTTCTTC
TRBV6-1	TRBD1	TRBJ1-1	.	CASRTVAPGQGVRTEAFF	TGTGCCAGCAGGACCGTTGCACCGGGACAGGGGGTTCGGACTGAAGCTTTCTTT
TRBV5-1	.	TRBJ2-7	.	CASSFRDGSYEQYF	TGCGCCAGCAGCTTCCGGGACGGATCCTACGAGCAGTACTTC
TRBV27	TRBD1	TRBJ2-7	.	CASSRGGVTYEQYF	TGTGCCAGCAGTCGAGGGGGCGTGACCTACGAGCAGTACTTC
TRBV20-1	.	TRBJ1-5	.	CSASEDSLGQPQHF	TGCAGTGCTAGCGAGGACAGTCTGGGGCAGCCCCAGCATTTT
TRBV12-3/TRBV12-4	.	TRBJ1-5	.	CASSLFGGSNQPQHF	TGTGCCAGCAGTTTGTTTGGGGGGAGCAATCAGCCCCAGCATTTT
TRBV20-1	.	TRBJ2-5	.	CSARLVGNERETQYF	TGCAGTGCTAGACTTGTGGGGAACGAGAGGGAGACCCAGTACTTC
TRBV4-2	.	TRBJ2-7	.	CASSQEELSSYEQYF	TGTGCCAGCAGCCAAGAGGAGCTAAGCTCCTACGAGCAGTACTTC
TRBV5-1	TRBD2	TRBJ2-1	.	CASSWQPGLAGGPSYNEQFF	TGCGCCAGCAGCTGGCAGCCGGGACTAGCGGGAGGGCCTTCCTACAATGAGCAGTTCTTC
TRBV20-1	.	TRBJ2-1	few	CSARHTTGDSYNEQFF	TGCAGTGCTAGACATACTACGGGGGACTCCTACAATGAGCAGTTCTTC
TRBV20-1	TRBD2	TRBJ2-3	few	CSARVPAGGLGDTQYF	TGCAGTGCTAGAGTGCCGGCGGGGGGGCTAGGGGATACGCAGTATTTT
TRBV6-2/TRBV6-3	TRBD1	TRBJ2-7	.	CASSYLGGQGRYEQYF	TGTGCCAGCAGTTACTTAGGAGGACAGGGGAGATACGAGCAGTACTTC
TRBV29-1	TRBD1	TRBJ2-2	few	CSVETGGGTGELFF	TGCAGCGTTGAAACAGGGGGTGGCACCGGGGAGCTGTTTTTT
TRBV25-1	TRBD1	TRBJ2-7	.	CATGQASYEQYF	TGTGCCACCGGACAGGCATCCTACGAGCAGTACTTC
TRBV9	.	TRBJ2-2	few	CASSVAMGAGQGELFF	TGTGCCAGCAGCGTAGCAATGGGGGCGGGACAGGGGGAGCTGTTTTTT
TRBV27	.	TRBJ2-1	few	CASSLRPGVNNEQFF	TGTGCCAGCAGTTTAAGGCCAGGGGTTAACAATGAGCAGTTCTTC
TRBV5-1	.	TRBJ2-3	few	CASSLDRVADTQYF	TGCGCCAGCAGCTTGGATAGGGTGGCAGATACGCAGTATTTT
TRBV6-5	.	TRBJ2-5	few	CASSYRVGGTQYF	TGTGCCAGCAGTTACCGTGTCGGGGGGACCCAGTACTTC
TRBV9	TRBD1	TRBJ2-1	.	CASSVVGVGTGSLNEQFF	TGTGCCAGCAGCGTAGTTGGTGTAGGGACAGGGAGTCTCAATGAGCAGTTCTTC
TRBV3-1	TRBD2	TRBJ2-1	few	CASSSGPGLEYEQFF	TGTGCCAGCAGCTCAGGACCGGGACTAGAATACGAGCAGTTCTTC
TRBV6-1	.	TRBJ2-1	few	CASTKEGLPSSYNEQFF	TGTGCCAGCACCAAAGAAGGGCTTCCGAGCTCCTACAATGAGCAGTTCTTC
TRBV20-1	TRBD2	TRBJ2-5	.	CSARRGLAVQETQYF	TGCAGTGCTAGACGGGGACTAGCGGTCCAAGAGACCCAGTACTTC
TRBV7-6	.	TRBJ1-1	.	CASSLERETEAFF	TGTGCCAGCAGCTTAGAACGAGAGACTGAAGCTTTCTTT
TRBV18	.	TRBJ2-5	once	CASSREGPPWETQYF	TGTGCCAGCTCACGCGAGGGGCCTCCATGGGAGACCCAGTACTTC
TRBV10-3	TRBD1	TRBJ2-1	many	CAIRGTDYNEQFF	TGTGCCATCAGGGGGACAGACTACAATGAGCAGTTCTTC
TRBV29-1	TRBD2	TRBJ2-1	few	CSVYPSGGPNNEQFF	TGCAGCGTTTATCCTTCGGGGGGGCCCAACAATGAGCAGTTCTTC
TRBV27	.	TRBJ1-1	.	CASSLSAYTEAFF	TGTGCCAGCAGTTTGTCGGCGTACACTGAAGCTTTCTTT
TRBV29-1	TRBD1	TRBJ1-5	many	CSAVGTDGNQPQHF	TGCAGCGCTGTCGGGACAGACGGCAATCAGCCCCAGCATTTT
TRBV20-1	TRBD2	TRBJ2-7	few	CSARLTSGSYEQYF	TGCAGTGCTAGACTGACTAGCGGTTCCTACGAGCAGTACTTC
TRBV27	.	TRBJ2-6	.	CASSPNRRGVLTF	TGTGCCAGCAGCCCGAATCGGCGGGGCGTCCTGACTTTC
TRBV19	.	TRBJ1-2	.	CASSMQGWNGYTF	TGTGCCAGTAGTATGCAGGGTTGGAATGGCTACACCTTC
TRBV10-3	.	TRBJ1-5	few	CAISDPGFQPQHF	TGTGCCATCAGTGACCCCGGCTTTCAGCCCCAGCATTTT
TRBV15	TRBD1	TRBJ1-1	.	CATRGAQGGTEAFF	TGTGCCACCAGAGGGGCGCAGGGGGGCACTGAAGCTTTCTTT
TRBV4-2	.	TRBJ2-1	few	CASSQGFVGNEQFF	TGTGCCAGCAGCCAAGGGTTCGTGGGAAATGAGCAGTTCTTC
TRBV11-1	TRBD1	TRBJ2-3	.	CASSLAGQGADTQYF	TGTGCCAGCAGCTTAGCAGGACAGGGGGCAGATACGCAGTATTTT
TRBV15	TRBD1	TRBJ1-4	.	CATSSPGQALEGGGKLFF	TGTGCCACCAGCTCGCCGGGACAGGCGCTTGAGGGGGGCGGAAAACTGTTTTTT